The TCR beta chain described here comes from a study of siplizumab effects on memory and regulatory T cells. Regarding the study as a whole: Siplizumab significantly decreased alloreactive sequences from unstimulated CD4+ memory cells. To unstimulated subsets, only a minor fraction of alloreactive clones could be mapped. The authors could not assign a naive or memory phenotype to roughly 80-96% of proliferating CD4+ or CD8+ clones.

The junction had 10 bases not matched to a gene; V was cut back by 7 bases and J by 5 bases. There are 15 residues in the CDR3. Germline CDR1 reads SQVTM; CDR2 reads ANQGSEA. Repertoires were generated with immunoSEQ multiplex PCR, while TCRdb's copy carries only in-frame clones and drops some. The sample has 80,000 to 130,000 clones; around 92% are singletons. As to this clone: Its antigen is currently unknown.

The specimen was CD4+ T cells sorted from blood. The TCR comes from a human donor in good health. Some clones in this sample may be carry-over from other donors' samples. The chain is built from TRBV29-1 and TRBJ2-1; 11 bases fit TRBD2. The CDR3 coding sequence is TGCAGCGCCACAGGGACTAGCGGACATAACAATGAGCAGTTCTTC. As protein: CSATGTSGHNNEQFF.